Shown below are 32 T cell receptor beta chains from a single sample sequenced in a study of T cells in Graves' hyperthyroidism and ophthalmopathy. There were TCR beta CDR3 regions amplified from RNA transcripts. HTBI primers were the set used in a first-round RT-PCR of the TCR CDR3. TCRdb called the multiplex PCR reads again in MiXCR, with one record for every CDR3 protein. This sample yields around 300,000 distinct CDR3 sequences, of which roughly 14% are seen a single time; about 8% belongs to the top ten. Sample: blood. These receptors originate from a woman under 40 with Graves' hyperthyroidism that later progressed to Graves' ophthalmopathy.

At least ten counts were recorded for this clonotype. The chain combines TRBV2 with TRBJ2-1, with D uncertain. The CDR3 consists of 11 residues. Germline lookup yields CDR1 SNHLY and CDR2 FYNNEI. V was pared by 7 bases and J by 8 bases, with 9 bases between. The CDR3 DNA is TGTGCCAGCAACCAGGTCTATGAGCAGTTCTTC. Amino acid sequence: CASNQVYEQFF.

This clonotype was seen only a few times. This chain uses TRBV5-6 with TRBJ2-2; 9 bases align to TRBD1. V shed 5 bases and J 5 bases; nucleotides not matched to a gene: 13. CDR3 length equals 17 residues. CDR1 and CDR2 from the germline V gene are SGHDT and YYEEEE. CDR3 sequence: CASSFRGTGKVTGELFF. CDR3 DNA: TGTGCCAGCAGTTTCAGAGGGACAGGGAAAGTAACCGGGGAGCTGTTTTTT.

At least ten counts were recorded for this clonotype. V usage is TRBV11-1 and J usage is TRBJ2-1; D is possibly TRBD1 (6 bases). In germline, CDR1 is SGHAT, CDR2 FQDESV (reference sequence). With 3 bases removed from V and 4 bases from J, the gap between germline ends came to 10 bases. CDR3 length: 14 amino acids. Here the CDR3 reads CASSFGTNYNEQFF. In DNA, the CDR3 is TGTGCCAGCAGCTTTGGGACAAATTACAATGAGCAGTTCTTC.

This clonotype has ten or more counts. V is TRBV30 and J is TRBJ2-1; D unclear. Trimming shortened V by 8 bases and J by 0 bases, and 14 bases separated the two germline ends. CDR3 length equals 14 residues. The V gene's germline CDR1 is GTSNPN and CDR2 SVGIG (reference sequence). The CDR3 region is CAGLAESSYNEQFF. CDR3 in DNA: TGTGCCGGCCTTGCGGAAAGCTCCTACAATGAGCAGTTCTTC.

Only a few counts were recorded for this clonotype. The DNA of the CDR3 is TGTGCCAGCAGCGTAGCGGGGCGGGAGGCAGATACGCAGTATTTT. Protein product: CASSVAGREADTQYF. The V and J genes are TRBV9 and TRBJ2-3; 8 bases fit TRBD2. CDR1 and CDR2 (germline): SGDLS, YYNGEE. V lost 0 bases to trimming and J lost 4 bases; unmatched junction nucleotides: 4. There are 15 residues in the CDR3. The whole variable domain, remainder taken from reference TRBV9 and TRBJ2-3, is DSGVTQTPKHLITATGQRVTLRCSPRSGDLSVYWYQQSLDQGLQFLIQYYNGEERAKGNILERFSAQQFPDLHSELNLSSLELGDSALYFCASSVAGREADTQYFGPGTRLTVL.

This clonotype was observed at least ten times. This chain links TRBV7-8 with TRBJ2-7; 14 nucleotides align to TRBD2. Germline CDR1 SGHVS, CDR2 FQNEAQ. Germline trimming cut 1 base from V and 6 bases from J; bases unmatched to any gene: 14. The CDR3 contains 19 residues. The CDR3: CASSLVPGLAGATPGEQYF. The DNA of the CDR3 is TGTGCCAGCAGCTTAGTTCCGGGACTAGCGGGAGCCACCCCGGGCGAGCAGTACTTC.

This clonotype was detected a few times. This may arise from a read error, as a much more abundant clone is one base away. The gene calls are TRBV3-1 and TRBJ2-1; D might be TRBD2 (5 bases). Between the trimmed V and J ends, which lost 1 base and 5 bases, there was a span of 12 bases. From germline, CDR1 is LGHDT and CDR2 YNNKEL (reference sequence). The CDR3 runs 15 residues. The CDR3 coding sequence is TGTGCCAGCAGCCAAGGACGGGCGGGTGACAATGAGCAGTTCTTC. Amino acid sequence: CASSQGRAGDNEQFF.

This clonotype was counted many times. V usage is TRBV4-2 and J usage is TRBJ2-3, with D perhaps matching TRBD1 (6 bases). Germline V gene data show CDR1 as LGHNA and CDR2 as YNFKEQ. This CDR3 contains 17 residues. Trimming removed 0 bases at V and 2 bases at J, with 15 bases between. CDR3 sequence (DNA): TGTGCCAGCAGCCAAGACCCCGACAGGTTCTACACAGATACGCAGTATTTT. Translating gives CASSQDPDRFYTDTQYF.

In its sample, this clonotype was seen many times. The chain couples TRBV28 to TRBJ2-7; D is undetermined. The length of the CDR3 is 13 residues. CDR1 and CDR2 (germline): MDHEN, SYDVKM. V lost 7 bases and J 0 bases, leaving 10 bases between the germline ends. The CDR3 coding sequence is TGTGCCAGCACCCCAGGCACCTCCTACGAGCAGTACTTC. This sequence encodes CASTPGTSYEQYF.

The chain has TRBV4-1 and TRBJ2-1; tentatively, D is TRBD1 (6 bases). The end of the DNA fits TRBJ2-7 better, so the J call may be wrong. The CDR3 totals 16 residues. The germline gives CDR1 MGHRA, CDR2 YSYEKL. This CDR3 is CASSQDRGSSYNEQYF. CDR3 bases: TGCGCCAGCAGCCAAGATAGGGGGAGCTCCTACAATGAGCAGTACTTC.

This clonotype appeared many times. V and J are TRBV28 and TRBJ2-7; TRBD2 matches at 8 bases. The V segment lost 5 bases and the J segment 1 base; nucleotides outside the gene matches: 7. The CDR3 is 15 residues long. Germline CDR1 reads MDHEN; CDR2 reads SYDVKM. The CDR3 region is CASSRTAGGSYEQYF. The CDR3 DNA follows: TGTGCCAGCAGTCGGACGGCGGGAGGTTCCTACGAGCAGTACTTC.

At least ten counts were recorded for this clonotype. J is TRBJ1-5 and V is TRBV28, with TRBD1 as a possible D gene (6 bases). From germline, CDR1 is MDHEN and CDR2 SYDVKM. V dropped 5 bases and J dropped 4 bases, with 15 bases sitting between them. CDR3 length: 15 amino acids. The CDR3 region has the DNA TGTGCCAGCAGTCCTAGGACAGTTTGGAATCAGCCCCAGCATTTT. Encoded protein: CASSPRTVWNQPQHF.

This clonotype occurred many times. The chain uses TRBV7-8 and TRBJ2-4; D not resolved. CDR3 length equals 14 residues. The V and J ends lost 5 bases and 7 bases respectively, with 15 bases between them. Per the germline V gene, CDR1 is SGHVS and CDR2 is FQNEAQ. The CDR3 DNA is TGTGCCAGCAGCGCAAGGATGGGTCTTAACATTCAGTACTTC. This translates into CASSARMGLNIQYF. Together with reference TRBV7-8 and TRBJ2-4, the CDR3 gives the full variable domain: GAGVSQSPRYKVAKRGQDVALRCDPISGHVSLFWYQQALGQGPEFLTYFQNEAQLDKSGLPSDRFFAERPEGSVSTLKIQRTQQEDSAVYLCASSARMGLNIQYFGAGTRLSVL.

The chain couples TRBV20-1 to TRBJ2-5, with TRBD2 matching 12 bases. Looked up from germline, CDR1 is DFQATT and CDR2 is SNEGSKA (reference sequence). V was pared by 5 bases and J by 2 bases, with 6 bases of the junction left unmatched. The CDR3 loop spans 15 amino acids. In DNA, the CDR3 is TGCAGTGCTTGGACTAGCGGGGTACTACAAGAGACCCAGTACTTC. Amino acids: CSAWTSGVLQETQYF.

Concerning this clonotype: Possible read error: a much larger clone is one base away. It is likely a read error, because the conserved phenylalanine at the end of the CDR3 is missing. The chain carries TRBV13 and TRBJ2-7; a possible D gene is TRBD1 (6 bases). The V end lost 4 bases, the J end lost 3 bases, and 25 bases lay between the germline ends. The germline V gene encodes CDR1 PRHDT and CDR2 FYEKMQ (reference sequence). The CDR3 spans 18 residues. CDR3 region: CASSSDSNSTEGGYEQYL. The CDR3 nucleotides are TGTGCCAGCAGCTCGGACAGCAACTCGACGGAAGGGGGCTACGAGCAGTACCTC.

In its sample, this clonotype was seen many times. The CDR3 here is CASSFEGVGGYTF. The CDR3 nucleotides read TGTGCCAGCAGTTTTGAGGGGGTCGGCGGCTACACCTTC. The J gene is TRBJ1-2, the V gene TRBV12-3 or TRBV12-4, with D perhaps TRBD1 (6 bases). CDR3 size: 13 residues. Trimming left V 3 bases short and J 8 bases short, with 13 bases between.

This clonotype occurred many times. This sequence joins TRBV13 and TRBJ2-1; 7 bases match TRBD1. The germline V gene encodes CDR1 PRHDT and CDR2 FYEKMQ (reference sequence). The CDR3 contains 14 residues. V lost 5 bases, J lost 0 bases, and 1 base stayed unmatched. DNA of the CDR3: TGTGCCAGCAGCGACAGGGTCTCCTACAATGAGCAGTTCTTC. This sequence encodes CASSDRVSYNEQFF.

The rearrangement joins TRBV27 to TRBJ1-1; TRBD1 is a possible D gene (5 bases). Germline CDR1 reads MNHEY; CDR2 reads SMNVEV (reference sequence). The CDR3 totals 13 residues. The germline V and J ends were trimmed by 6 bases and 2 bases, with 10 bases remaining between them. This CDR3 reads CASSHRDNTEAFF. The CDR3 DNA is TGTGCCAGCAGCCACCGGGACAACACTGAAGCTTTCTTT.

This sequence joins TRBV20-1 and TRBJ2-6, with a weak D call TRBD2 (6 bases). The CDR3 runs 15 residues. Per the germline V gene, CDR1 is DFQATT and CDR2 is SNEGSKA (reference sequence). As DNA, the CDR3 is TGCAGCGCAAGGGAGGAGTTAGTGGGGGCCAACGTCCTGACTTTC. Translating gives CSAREELVGANVLTF.

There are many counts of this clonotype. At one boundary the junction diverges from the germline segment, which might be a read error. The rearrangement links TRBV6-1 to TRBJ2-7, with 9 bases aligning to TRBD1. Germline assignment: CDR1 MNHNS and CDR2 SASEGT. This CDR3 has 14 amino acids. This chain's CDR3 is CASSRDRESYEQCF. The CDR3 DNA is TGTGCCAGCAGCCGGGACAGGGAAAGCTACGAGCAGTGCTTC.

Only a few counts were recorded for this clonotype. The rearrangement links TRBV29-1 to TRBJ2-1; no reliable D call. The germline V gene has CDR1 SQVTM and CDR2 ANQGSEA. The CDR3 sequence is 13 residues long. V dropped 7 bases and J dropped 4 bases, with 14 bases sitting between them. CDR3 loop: CSGRSLTYNEQFF. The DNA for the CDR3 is TGCAGCGGAAGGTCACTAACGTACAATGAGCAGTTCTTC.

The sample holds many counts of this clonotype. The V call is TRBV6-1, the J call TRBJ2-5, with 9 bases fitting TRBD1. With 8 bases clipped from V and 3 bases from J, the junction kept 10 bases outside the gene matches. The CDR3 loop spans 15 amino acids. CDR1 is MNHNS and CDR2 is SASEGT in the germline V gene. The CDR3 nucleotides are TGTGCCAGCGGGACAGGGTGGCCTTGGGAAGAGACCCAGTACTTC. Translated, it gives CASGTGWPWEETQYF.

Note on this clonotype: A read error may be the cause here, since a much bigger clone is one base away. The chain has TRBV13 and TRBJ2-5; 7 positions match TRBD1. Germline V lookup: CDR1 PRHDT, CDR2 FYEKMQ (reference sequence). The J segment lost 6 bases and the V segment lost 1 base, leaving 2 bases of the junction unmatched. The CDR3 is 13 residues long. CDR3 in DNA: TGTGCCAGCAGCTTAGAGGGGGCGAAGACCCAGTACTTC. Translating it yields CASSLEGAKTQYF.

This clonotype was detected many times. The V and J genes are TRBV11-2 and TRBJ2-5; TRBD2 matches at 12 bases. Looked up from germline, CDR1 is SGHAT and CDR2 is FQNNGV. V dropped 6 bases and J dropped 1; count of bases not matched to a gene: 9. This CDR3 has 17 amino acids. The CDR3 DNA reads TGTGCCAGCAGGGAAACTCGGACTAGCGGGATCCAAGAGACCCAGTACTTC. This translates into CASRETRTSGIQETQYF.

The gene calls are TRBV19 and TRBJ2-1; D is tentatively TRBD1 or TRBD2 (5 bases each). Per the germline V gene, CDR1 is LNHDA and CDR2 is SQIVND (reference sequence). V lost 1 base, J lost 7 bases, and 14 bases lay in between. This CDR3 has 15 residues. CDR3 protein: CASSIARGGGNEQFF. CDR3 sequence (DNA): TGTGCCAGTAGTATAGCCCGGGGCGGTGGGAATGAGCAGTTCTTC.

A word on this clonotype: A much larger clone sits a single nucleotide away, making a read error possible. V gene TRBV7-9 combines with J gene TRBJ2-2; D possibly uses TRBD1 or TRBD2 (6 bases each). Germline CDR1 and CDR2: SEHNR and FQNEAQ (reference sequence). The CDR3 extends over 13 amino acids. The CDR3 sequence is CASSLGGEGEPFF. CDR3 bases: TGTGCCAGCAGCTTGGGGGGCGAAGGGGAGCCGTTTTTT.

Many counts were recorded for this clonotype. CDR3 residues: CASEGTSGSYEQYF. The CDR3 DNA is TGTGCCAGCGAGGGGACTAGCGGGTCCTACGAGCAGTACTTC. The chain couples TRBV7-8 to TRBJ2-7; 12 bases agree with TRBD2. Germline CDR1 and CDR2: SGHVS and FQNEAQ. CDR3 length: 14 residues. The trim removed 8 bases at V and 1 base at J, leaving 3 bases unmatched.

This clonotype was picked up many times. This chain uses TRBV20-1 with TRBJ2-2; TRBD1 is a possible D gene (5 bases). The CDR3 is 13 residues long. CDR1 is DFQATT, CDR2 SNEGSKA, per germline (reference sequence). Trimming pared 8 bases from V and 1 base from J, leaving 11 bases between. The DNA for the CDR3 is TGCAGTACCCGGACACGGAACACCGGGGAGCTGTTTTTT. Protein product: CSTRTRNTGELFF.

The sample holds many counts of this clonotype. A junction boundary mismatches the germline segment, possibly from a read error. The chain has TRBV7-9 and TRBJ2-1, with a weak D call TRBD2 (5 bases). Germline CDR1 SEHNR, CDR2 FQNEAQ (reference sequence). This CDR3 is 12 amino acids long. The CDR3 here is CASCFSGKKQFF. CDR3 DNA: TGTGCCAGCTGCTTCTCCGGGAAGAAGCAGTTCTTC.

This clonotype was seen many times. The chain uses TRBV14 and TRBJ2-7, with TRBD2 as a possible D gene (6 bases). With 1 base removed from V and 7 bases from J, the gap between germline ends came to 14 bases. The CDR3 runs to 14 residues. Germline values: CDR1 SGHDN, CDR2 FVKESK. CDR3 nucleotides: TGTGCCAGCAGCCAAGGGGGCGGGACGAGGGAGCAGTACTTC. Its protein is CASSQGGGTREQYF.

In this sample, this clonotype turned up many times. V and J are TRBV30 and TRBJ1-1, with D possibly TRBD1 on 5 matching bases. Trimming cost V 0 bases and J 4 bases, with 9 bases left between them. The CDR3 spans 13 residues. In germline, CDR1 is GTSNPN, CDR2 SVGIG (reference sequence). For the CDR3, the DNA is TGTGCCTGGAGTGTTGGGGGGTTCACTGAAGCTTTCTTT. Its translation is CAWSVGGFTEAFF. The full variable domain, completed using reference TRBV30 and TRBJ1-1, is SQTIHQWPATLVQPVGSPLSLECTVEGTSNPNLYWYRQAAGRGLQLLFYSVGIGQISSEVPQNLSASRPQDRQFILSSKKLLLSDSGFYLCAWSVGGFTEAFFGQGTRLTVV.

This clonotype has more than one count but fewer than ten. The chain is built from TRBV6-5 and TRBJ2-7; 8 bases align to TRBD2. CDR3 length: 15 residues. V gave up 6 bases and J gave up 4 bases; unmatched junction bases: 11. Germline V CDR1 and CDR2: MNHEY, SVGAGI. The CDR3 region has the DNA TGTGCCAGCAGGGGGACTGCGGGGGGTCGGTACGAGCAGTACTTC. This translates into CASRGTAGGRYEQYF.